This TCR beta chain was observed in a study of shared clonotypes between healthy human individuals. Sequencing was performed with immunoSEQ multiplex PCR; in TCRdb, only in-frame clones are kept and a portion is missing. This table has 950,000 to 1,200,000 clones, approximately 80% appearing once. The CDR3 consists of 14 residues. The V gene end was trimmed by 5 bases and the J gene end by 6 bases; junction bases not matched to a gene: 10. Germline values: CDR1 SEHNR, CDR2 FQNEAQ (reference sequence). About this clone: Its antigen is still unknown.

Overall study results and limits: Enrolling few donors narrowed the genetic and exposure-history diversity that was represented.

The clonotype comes from a man aged 18 to 29 in good health. Some clones in this sample may be carry-over from other donors' samples. The V gene is TRBV7-9, the J gene TRBJ2-7; 7 positions agree with TRBD2. Sequencing was carried out using memory CD4+ T cells from PBMCs. The subset was: CD45RA-negative fraction. The CDR3: CASSNNGLDREQYF. CDR3 nucleotide sequence: TGTGCCAGCAGCAACAACGGACTAGATCGCGAGCAGTACTTC. Using reference TRBV7-9 and TRBJ2-7 for the parts outside the CDR3, the full variable domain is DTGVSQNPRHKITKRGQNVTFRCDPISEHNRLYWYRQTLGQGPEFLTYFQNEAQLEKSRLLSDRFSAERPKGSFSTLEIQRTEQGDSAMYLCASSNNGLDREQYFGPGTRLTVT.